These 9 T cell receptor beta chains originate from one sample sequenced in a study of CXCR3-negative and CXCR3-positive naive CD8 T cells. General study points: Naive cells that were CXCR3-positive had more hydrophobic TRB CDR3s (compared with CXCR3-negative naive cells).

For these TCRs, the target antigens are not known. UMI-labeled 5' RACE TRB cDNA libraries were prepared from the cells. No DNA is given; TCRdb re-called the 5' RACE reads and lists each CDR3 protein once. The sample includes tens of thousands of distinct CDR3 sequences. Sequences were obtained from naive CXCR3+ CD8+ T cells from blood. Subset indicated: CD45RO-CCR7+CD27+CD95- naive CD8+ T cells expressing CXCR3 (TNR3+). These receptors originate from a human donor in good health. Some clones in this sample may be carry-over from other donors' samples.

The chain uses TRBV2 and TRBJ1-1; TCRdb designates TRBD1, a call that cannot be tested without DNA. Germline CDR1 and CDR2: SNHLY and FYNNEI. The CDR3 runs 13 residues. CDR3 in amino acids: CASSARVGQKAFF. The complete variable domain, with remaining parts taken from reference TRBV2 and TRBJ1-1, reads EPEVTQTPSHQVTQMGQEVILRCVPISNHLYFYWYRQILGQKVEFLVSFYNNEISEKSEIFDDQFSVERPDGSNFTLKIRSTKLEDSAMYFCASSARVGQKAFFGQGTRLTVV.

CDR3 residues: CASSYERFTGELFF. The chain combines TRBV6-2 or TRBV6-3 with TRBJ2-2. The CDR3 spans 14 residues. Germline CDR1 and CDR2: MNHEY and SVGEGT.

This chain connects TRBV12-3 or TRBV12-4 to TRBJ2-2; TCRdb picks TRBD2, but there is no DNA to check that call. The CDR3 loop spans 15 amino acids. The CDR3 loop reads CATPSGTRDTGELFF.

The CDR3 spells CATSRDWGDLAKNIQYF. The chain joins TRBV15 to TRBJ2-4; TCRdb outputs TRBD1, but without DNA this stays unchecked. Germline CDR1 and CDR2: LNHNV and YYDKDF (reference sequence). This CDR3 is 17 amino acids long.

The chain uses TRBV6-4 and TRBJ2-1; TCRdb proposes TRBD1, but this gene call is untestable without DNA. This CDR3 region has 16 residues. The germline gives CDR1 MRHNA, CDR2 SNTAGT. The CDR3 protein is CASTPGGGDSYNEQFF.

The chain employs TRBV28 and TRBJ2-7; as DNA is missing, the TRBD1 call by TCRdb cannot be tested. CDR3 size: 13 residues. Germline CDR1 and CDR2: MDHEN and SYDVKM. This CDR3 reads CASSFSQGSEQYF.

The V call is TRBV7-6, the J call TRBJ2-1. This CDR3 is 16 amino acids long. Germline V lookup: CDR1 SGHVS, CDR2 FNYEAQ. CDR3 loop: CASSSRKGDSYNEQFF.

The rearrangement links TRBV28 to TRBJ1-5. The CDR3 runs to 12 residues. CDR1 and CDR2 (germline): MDHEN, SYDVKM. CDR3 residues: CASRPSGQPQHF.

The chain links TRBV10-3 to TRBJ1-2; the TCRdb call, TRBD1, lacks DNA for checking. The V gene's germline CDR1 is ENHRY and CDR2 SYGVKD. This CDR3 comprises 14 residues. The chain's CDR3 is CAISGGDREYGYTF.